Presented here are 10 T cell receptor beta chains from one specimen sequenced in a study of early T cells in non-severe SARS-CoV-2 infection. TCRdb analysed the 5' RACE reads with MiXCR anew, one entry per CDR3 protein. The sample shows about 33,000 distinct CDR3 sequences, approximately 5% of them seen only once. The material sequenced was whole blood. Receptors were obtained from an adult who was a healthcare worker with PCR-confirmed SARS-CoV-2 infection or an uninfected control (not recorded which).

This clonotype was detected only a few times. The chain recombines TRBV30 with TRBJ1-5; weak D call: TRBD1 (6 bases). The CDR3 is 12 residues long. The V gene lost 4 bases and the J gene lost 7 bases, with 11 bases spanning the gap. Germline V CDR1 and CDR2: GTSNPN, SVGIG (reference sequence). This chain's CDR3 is CAWNRVGQPQHF. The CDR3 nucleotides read TGTGCCTGGAACAGGGTTGGACAGCCCCAGCATTTT.

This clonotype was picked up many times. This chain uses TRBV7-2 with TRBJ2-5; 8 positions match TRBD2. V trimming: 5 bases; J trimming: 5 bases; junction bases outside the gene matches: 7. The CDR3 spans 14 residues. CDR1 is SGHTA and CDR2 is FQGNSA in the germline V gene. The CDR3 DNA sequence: TGTGCCAGCAGCGCGTACGGGGGGGCCGAGACCCAGTACTTC. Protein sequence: CASSAYGGAETQYF.

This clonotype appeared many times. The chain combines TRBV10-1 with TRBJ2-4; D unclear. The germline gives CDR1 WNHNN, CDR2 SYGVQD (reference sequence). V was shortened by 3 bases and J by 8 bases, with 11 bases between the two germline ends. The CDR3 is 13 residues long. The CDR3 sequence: CASSENPSDIQYF. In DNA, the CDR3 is TGCGCCAGCAGTGAAAACCCCTCAGACATTCAGTACTTC.

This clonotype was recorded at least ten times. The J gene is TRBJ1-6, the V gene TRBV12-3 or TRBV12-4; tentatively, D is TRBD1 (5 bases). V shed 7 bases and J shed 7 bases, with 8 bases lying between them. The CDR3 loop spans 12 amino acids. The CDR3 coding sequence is TGTGCCAGCACCTGGGGCAATTCACCCCTCCACTTT. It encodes CASTWGNSPLHF.

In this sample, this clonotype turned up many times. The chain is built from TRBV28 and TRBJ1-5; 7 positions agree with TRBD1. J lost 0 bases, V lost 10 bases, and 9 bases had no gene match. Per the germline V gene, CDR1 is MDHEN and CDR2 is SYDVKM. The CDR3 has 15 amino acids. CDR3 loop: CATNGGQNSNQPQHF. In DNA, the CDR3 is TGTGCCACCAACGGGGGACAGAATAGCAATCAGCCCCAGCATTTT.

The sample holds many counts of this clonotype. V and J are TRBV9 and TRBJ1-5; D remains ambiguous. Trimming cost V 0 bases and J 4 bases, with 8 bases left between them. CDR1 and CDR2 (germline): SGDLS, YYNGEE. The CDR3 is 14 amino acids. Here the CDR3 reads CASSVDGANQPQHF. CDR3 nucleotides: TGTGCCAGCAGCGTAGACGGAGCTAATCAGCCCCAGCATTTT. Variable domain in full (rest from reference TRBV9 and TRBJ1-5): DSGVTQTPKHLITATGQRVTLRCSPRSGDLSVYWYQQSLDQGLQFLIQYYNGEERAKGNILERFSAQQFPDLHSELNLSSLELGDSALYFCASSVDGANQPQHFGDGTRLSIL.

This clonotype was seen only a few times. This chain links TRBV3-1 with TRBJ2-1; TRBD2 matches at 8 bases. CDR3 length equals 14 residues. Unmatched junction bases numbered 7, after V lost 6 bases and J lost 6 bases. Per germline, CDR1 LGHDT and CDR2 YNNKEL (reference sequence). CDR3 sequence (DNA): TGTGCCAGCAGAGAGGCGGGGGGATTCAATGAGCAGTTCTTC. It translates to CASREAGGFNEQFF.

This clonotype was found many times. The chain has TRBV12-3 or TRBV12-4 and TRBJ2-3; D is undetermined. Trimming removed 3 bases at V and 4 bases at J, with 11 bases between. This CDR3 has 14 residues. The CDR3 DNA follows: TGTGCCAGCAGTTTCCCCCTTCTAGCAGATACGCAGTATTTT. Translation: CASSFPLLADTQYF.

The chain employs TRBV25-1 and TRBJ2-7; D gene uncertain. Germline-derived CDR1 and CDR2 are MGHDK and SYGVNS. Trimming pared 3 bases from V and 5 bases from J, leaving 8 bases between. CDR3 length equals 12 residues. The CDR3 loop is CASSDLNHEQYF. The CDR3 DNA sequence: TGTGCCAGCAGTGATCTTAATCACGAGCAGTACTTC.

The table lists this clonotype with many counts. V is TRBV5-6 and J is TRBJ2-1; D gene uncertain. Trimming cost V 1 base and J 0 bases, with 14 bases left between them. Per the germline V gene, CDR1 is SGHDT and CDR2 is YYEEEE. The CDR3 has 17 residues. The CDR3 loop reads CASSLLSSQSSYNEQFF. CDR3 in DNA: TGTGCCAGCAGCTTGTTATCCTCTCAGAGCTCCTACAATGAGCAGTTCTTC. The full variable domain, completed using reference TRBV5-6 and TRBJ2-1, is DAGVTQSPTHLIKTRGQQVTLRCSPKSGHDTVSWYQQALGQGPQFIFQYYEEEERQRGNFPDRFSGHQFPNYSSELNVNALLLGDSALYLCASSLLSSQSSYNEQFFGPGTRLTVL.